This section outlines one TCR beta chain sequence together with its context. This sample is part of a study of T-cell reconstitution after alpha-beta-depleted transplantation in children. Preparation of the TCRbeta library was carried out with unique molecular identifiers. TCRdb analysed the PCR reads with MiXCR anew, one entry per CDR3 protein. The sample contains around 800,000 distinct CDR3 sequences, about 15% of which appear only once. Trimming removed 4 bases at V and 9 bases at J, with 12 bases between. Germline V gives CDR1 KGHDR, CDR2 SFDVKD. This CDR3 spans 13 amino acids. The receptor was isolated from a male patient younger than 18 who had a stem cell transplant for acute lymphoblastic leukemia, so the T cells may come from the graft donor. The chain uses TRBV24-1 and TRBJ2-1, with D possibly matching TRBD1 (5 bases). Here the sequenced sample was PBMCs, mostly from graft donor cells, taken 360 days after TCRalphabeta/CD19-depleted stem cell transplant. The CDR3 loop reads CATSEGRGGEQFF. The DNA of the CDR3 is TGTGCCACCAGTGAAGGTAGGGGCGGTGAGCAGTTCTTC.